This T cell receptor beta chain came from a study of OX40 agonist ivuxolimab in advanced cancers. Trimming removed 1 base from V and 1 base from J; junction bases left unmatched: 11. The length of the CDR3 is 18 residues. The germline gives CDR1 SEHNR, CDR2 FQNEAQ (reference sequence). TCRdb keeps only in-frame clones here, not all; method: immunoSEQ multiplex PCR. Of about 73,000 clones listed, 85% to 90% were seen once; the top ten hold approximately 0.5%. Source: CD4+ or CD8+ T cells sorted from blood, taken in a trial of the OX40 agonist ivuxolimab. The source is an adult with an advanced solid tumor such as melanoma, head and neck, liver or kidney cancer. This chain links TRBV7-9 with TRBJ2-7, with 9 bases that match TRBD1. CDR3 sequence reads: CASSLGRRTGTGSYEQYF. The CDR3 coding sequence is TGTGCCAGCAGCTTAGGACGCAGGACGGGGACAGGGTCCTACGAGCAGTACTTC.